The sequence of this TCR beta chain was determined in a study of blood T cell repertoires in COVID-19. In the study overall: PBMCs, B-cell-depleted T cells, or T cells were the source of the cDNA or gDNA that made up the material.

Clones were read by immunoSEQ multiplex PCR, and TCRdb kept only the in-frame ones, dropping some. Here the sample spans about 100,000 clones, less than 90% being singletons. V was cut by 4 bases and J by 0 bases, with 7 bases left in between. This CDR3 is 13 amino acids long. From germline, CDR1 is SGHRS and CDR2 YFSETQ. The chain has TRBV5-1 and TRBJ1-2; D is unresolved. Material: peripheral blood. The sequence was obtained from a man between 25 and 39 years old in a cohort sampled during active COVID-19. CDR3 bases: TGCGCCAGCAGCCCAACAGCTAACTATGGCTACACCTTC. This encodes CASSPTANYGYTF.